The sample holds many counts of the clone carrying this T cell receptor beta chain. What it binds is not known. This record belongs to a study of regulatory T cells in long-lasting Graves disease. Study-wide points: Favored usage of TRBV28, TRBJ1-2 and TRBJ2-5 was recorded in persistent disease.

Described time point: persistent/refractory GD, antithyroid drugs over 5 years with positive TRAb. PBMC RNA was the source of the TCR library. With iRepertoire HTBI primers and Arm-PCR of CDR3 regions, TCR beta libraries were built. Using its own MiXCR run on the multiplex PCR reads, TCRdb lists one record per CDR3 protein. Among 300,000 to 350,000 distinct CDR3 sequences listed, about 18% were seen once. The CDR3 is 14 amino acids. The V end lost 4 bases, the J end lost 2 bases, and 12 bases lay between the germline ends. Germline V gives CDR1 SGHNT, CDR2 YENEEA. This TCR was sampled from a female donor with Graves disease. The starting material was peripheral blood mononuclear cells (PBMCs), obtained when the disease was refractory, from a patient treated with antithyroid drugs. This chain uses TRBV11-3 with TRBJ2-7, with D possibly being TRBD1 (6 bases). CDR3 DNA: TGTGCCAGCAGCTATCAAGAGGGGGCCTACGAGCAGTACTTC. Its protein is CASSYQEGAYEQYF.